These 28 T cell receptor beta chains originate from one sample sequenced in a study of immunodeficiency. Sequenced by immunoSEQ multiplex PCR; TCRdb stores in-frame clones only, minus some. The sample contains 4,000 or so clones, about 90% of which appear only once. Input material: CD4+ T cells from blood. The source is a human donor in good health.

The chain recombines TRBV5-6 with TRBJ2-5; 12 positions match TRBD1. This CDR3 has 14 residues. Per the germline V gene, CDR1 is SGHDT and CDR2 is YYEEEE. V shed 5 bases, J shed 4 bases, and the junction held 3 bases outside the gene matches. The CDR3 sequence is CASRGTGGAETQYF. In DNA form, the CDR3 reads TGTGCCAGCAGGGGGACAGGGGGCGCAGAGACCCAGTACTTC.

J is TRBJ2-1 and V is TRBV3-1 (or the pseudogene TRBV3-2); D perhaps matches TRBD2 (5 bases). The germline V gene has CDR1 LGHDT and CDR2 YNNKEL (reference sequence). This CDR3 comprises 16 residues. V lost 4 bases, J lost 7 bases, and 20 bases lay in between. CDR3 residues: CASSPNSAGINNEQFF. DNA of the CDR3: TGTGCCAGCAGCCCAAATAGCGCCGGGATCAATAATGAGCAGTTCTTC.

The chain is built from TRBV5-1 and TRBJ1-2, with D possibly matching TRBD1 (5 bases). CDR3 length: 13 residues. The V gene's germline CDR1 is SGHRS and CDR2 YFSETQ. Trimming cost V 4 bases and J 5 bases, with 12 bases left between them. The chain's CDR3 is CASSPGQGYGYTF. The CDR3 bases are TGCGCCAGCAGCCCGGGTCAGGGTTATGGCTACACCTTC.

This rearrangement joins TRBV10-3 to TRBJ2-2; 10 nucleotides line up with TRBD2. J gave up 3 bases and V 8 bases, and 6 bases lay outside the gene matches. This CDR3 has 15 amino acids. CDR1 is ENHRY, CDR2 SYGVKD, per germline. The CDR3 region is CAIGASGGHTGELFF. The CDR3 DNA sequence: TGTGCCATCGGTGCTAGCGGGGGACACACCGGGGAGCTGTTTTTT.

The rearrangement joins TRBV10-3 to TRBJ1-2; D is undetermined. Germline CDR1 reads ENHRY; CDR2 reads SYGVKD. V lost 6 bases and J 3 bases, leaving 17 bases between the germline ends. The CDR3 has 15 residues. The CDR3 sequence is CAIRPETLLYYGYTF. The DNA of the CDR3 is TGTGCCATCAGGCCCGAGACACTGCTCTACTATGGCTACACCTTC.

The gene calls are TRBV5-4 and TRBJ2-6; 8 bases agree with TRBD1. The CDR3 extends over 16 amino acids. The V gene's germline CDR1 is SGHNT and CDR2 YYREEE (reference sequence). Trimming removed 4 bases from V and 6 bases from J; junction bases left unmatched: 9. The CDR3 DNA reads TGTGCCAGCAGCATAGGGGGACAGGTCGTGGCCAACGTCCTGACTTTC. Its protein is CASSIGGQVVANVLTF.

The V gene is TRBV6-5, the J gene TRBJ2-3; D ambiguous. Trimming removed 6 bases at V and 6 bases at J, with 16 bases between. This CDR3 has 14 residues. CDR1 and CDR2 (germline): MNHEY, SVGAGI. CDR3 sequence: CASSLTVSTDTQYF. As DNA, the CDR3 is TGTGCCAGCAGCCTTACAGTCTCGACCGATACGCAGTATTTT.

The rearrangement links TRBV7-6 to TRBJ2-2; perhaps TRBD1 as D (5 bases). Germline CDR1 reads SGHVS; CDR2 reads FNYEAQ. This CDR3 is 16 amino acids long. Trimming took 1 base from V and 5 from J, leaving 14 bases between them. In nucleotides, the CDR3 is TGTGCCAGCAGCTTAGTGGCAGGGCCATCTACCGGGGAGCTGTTTTTT. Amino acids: CASSLVAGPSTGELFF.

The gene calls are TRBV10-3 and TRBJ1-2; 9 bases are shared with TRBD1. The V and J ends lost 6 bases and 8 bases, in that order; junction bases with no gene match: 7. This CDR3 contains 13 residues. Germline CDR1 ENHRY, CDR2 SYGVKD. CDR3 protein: CAISPGQGKGYTF. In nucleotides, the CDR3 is TGTGCCATCAGCCCCGGACAGGGGAAAGGCTACACCTTC.

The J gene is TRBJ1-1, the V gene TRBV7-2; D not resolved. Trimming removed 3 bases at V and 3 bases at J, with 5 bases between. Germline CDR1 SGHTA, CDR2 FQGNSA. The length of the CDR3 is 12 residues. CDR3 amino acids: CASSFRYTEAFF. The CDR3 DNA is TGTGCCAGCAGCTTTCGGTACACTGAAGCTTTCTTT. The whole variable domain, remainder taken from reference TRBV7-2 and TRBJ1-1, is GAGVSQSPSNKVTEKGKDVELRCDPISGHTALYWYRQSLGQGLEFLIYFQGNSAPDKSGLPSDRFSAERTGGSVSTLTIQRTQQEDSAVYLCASSFRYTEAFFGQGTRLTVV.

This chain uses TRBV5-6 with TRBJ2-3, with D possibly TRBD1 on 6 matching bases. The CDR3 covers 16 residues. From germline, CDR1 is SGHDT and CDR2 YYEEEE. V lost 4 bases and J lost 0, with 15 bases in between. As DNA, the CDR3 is TGTGCCAGCAGCGCCCAGGGGCCGACTAGCACAGATACGCAGTATTTT. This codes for CASSAQGPTSTDTQYF. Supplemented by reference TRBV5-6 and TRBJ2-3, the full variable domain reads DAGVTQSPTHLIKTRGQQVTLRCSPKSGHDTVSWYQQALGQGPQFIFQYYEEEERQRGNFPDRFSGHQFPNYSSELNVNALLLGDSALYLCASSAQGPTSTDTQYFGPGTRLTVL.

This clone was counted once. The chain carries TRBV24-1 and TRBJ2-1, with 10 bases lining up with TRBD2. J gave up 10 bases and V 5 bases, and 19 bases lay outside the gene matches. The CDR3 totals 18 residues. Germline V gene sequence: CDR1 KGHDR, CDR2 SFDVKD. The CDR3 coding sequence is TGTGCCACCAGTGCGGCAGCCGGGACTAGCGACAATTTGGGGGAGCAGTTCTTC. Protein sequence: CATSAAAGTSDNLGEQFF.

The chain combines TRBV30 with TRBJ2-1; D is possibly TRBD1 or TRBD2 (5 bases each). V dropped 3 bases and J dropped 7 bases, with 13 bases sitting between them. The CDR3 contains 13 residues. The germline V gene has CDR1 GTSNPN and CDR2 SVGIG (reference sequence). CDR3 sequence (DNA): TGTGCCTGGAGGAGGGGATTCGTAAATGAGCAGTTCTTC. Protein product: CAWRRGFVNEQFF.

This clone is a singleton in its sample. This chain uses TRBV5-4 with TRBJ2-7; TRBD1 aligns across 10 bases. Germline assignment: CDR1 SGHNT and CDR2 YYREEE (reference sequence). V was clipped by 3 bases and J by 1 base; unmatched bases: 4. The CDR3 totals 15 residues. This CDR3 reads CASSSTGGHSYEQYF. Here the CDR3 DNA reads TGTGCCAGCAGCTCGACAGGGGGCCATTCCTACGAGCAGTACTTC.

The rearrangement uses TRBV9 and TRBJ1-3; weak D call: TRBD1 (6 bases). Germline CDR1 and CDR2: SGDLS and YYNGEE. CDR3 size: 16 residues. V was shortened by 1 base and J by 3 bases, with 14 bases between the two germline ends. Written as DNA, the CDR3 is TGTGCCAGCAGCGTAAATGCTGGGGGCTTTGGAAACACCATATATTTT. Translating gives CASSVNAGGFGNTIYF.

CDR3 in amino acids: CASKTTGANYGYTF. The CDR3 DNA follows: TGTGCCAGTAAGACGACAGGGGCTAACTATGGCTACACCTTC. The rearrangement joins TRBV19 to TRBJ1-2, with 8 bases that match TRBD1. The CDR3 has 14 residues. CDR1 is LNHDA, CDR2 SQIVND, per germline (reference sequence). V lost 7 bases and J lost 0; bases outside the gene matches: 4.

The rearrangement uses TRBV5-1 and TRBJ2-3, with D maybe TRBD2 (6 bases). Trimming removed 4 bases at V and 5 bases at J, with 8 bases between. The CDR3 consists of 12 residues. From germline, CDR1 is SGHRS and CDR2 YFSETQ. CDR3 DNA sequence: TGCGCCAGCAGCCCGGAGGGAGATACGCAGTATTTT. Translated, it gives CASSPEGDTQYF.

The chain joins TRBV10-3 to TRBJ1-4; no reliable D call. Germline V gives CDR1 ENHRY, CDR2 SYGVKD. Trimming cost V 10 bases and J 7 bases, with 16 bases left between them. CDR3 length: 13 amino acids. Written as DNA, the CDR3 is TGTGCCACTGAAGGTGGTGAGGGTGAAAAACTGTTTTTT. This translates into CATEGGEGEKLFF.

CDR3 in amino acids: CALEAVTSPLHF. CDR3 sequence (DNA): TGTGCGTTAGAAGCCGTAACCTCACCCCTCCACTTT. The V gene is TRBV7-9, the J gene TRBJ1-6; the D is unclear. Germline V gene sequence: CDR1 SEHNR, CDR2 FQNEAQ (reference sequence). The CDR3 is 12 amino acids.

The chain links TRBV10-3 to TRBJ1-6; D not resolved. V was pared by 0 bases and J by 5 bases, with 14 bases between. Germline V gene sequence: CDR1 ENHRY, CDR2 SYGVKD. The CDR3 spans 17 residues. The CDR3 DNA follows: TGTGCCATCAGTGAGTCATCCTCCCGGGCTGATAATTCACCCCTCCACTTT. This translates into CAISESSSRADNSPLHF.

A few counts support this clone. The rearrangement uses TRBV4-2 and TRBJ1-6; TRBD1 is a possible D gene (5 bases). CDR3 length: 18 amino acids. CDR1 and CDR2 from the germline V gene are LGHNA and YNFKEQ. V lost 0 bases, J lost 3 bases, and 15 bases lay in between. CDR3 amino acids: CASSQDSSRAIYNSPLHF. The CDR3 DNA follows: TGTGCCAGCAGCCAAGATTCCTCCAGGGCCATCTATAATTCACCCCTCCACTTT.

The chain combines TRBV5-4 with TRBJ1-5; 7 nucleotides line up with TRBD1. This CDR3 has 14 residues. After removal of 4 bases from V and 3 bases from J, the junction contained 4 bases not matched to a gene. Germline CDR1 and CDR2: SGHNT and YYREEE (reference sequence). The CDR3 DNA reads TGTGCCAGCAGCAAACAGGGGCCCAATCAGCCCCAGCATTTT. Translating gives CASSKQGPNQPQHF.

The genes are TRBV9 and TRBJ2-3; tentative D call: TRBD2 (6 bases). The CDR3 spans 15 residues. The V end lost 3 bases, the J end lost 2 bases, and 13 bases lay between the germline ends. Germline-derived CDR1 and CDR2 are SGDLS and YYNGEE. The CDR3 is CASSAREMPTDTQYF. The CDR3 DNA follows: TGTGCCAGCAGCGCCCGGGAGATGCCCACAGATACGCAGTATTTT.

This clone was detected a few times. The CDR3 is CASSQTASGANVLTF. The CDR3 region has the DNA TGTGCCAGCAGCCAGACGGCCTCTGGGGCCAACGTCCTGACTTTC. This sequence joins TRBV7-2 and TRBJ2-6, with unresolved D. The CDR3 length is 15 residues. V dropped 5 bases and J dropped 0 bases, with 8 bases sitting between them. Per germline, CDR1 SGHTA and CDR2 FQGNSA. The full variable domain, its missing parts supplied by reference TRBV7-2 and TRBJ2-6, is GAGVSQSPSNKVTEKGKDVELRCDPISGHTALYWYRQSLGQGLEFLIYFQGNSAPDKSGLPSDRFSAERTGGSVSTLTIQRTQQEDSAVYLCASSQTASGANVLTFGAGSRLTVL.

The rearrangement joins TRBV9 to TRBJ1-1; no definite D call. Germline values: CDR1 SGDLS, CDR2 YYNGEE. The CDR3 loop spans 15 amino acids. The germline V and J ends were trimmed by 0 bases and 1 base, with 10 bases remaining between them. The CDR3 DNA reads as TGTGCCAGCAGCGTAGATGCACAACCGAACACTGAAGCTTTCTTT. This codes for CASSVDAQPNTEAFF. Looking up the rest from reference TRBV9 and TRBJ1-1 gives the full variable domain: DSGVTQTPKHLITATGQRVTLRCSPRSGDLSVYWYQQSLDQGLQFLIQYYNGEERAKGNILERFSAQQFPDLHSELNLSSLELGDSALYFCASSVDAQPNTEAFFGQGTRLTVV.

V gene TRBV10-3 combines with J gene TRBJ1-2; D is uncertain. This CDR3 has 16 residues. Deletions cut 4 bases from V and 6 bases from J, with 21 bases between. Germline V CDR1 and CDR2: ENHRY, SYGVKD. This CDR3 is CAISAVSSGAENGYTF. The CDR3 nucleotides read TGTGCCATCAGTGCGGTGTCGAGTGGTGCTGAGAATGGCTACACCTTC.

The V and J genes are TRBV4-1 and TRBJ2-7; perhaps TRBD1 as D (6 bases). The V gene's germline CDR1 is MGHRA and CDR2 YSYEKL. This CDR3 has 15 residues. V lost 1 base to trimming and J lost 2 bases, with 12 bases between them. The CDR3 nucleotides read TGCGCCAGCAGCCAAGGGGGACACCAACCCTACGAGCAGTACTTC. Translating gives CASSQGGHQPYEQYF.

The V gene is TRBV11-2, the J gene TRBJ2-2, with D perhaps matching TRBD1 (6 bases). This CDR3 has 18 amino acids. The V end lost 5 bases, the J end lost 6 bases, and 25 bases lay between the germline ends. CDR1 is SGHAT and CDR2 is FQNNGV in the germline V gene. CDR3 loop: CASSLVMYLAGVSGELFF. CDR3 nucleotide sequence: TGTGCCAGCAGCCTAGTGATGTATCTGGCAGGGGTTTCCGGGGAGCTGTTTTTT.